A single sample is the source of the 2 T cell receptor beta chains below, sequenced in a study of blood T cell repertoires in COVID-19. Assay: immunoSEQ multiplex PCR; the TCRdb copy retains only in-frame clones and omits some. The sample gives over 150,000 clones, about 80% of which show up once; about 11% is in the top ten. Sequenced: peripheral blood. Source of these receptors: a man in his 70s with active or convalescent COVID-19.

The rearrangement joins TRBV2 to TRBJ2-5; 12 bases fit TRBD2. Looked up from germline, CDR1 is SNHLY and CDR2 is FYNNEI. The CDR3 length is 15 residues. V lost 7 bases, J lost 5 bases, and 8 bases stayed unmatched. The CDR3 loop is CASKPTGLAGETQYF. The CDR3 DNA is TGTGCCAGCAAACCTACGGGACTAGCGGGTGAGACCCAGTACTTC.

The genes are TRBV6-5 and TRBJ1-1; possibly TRBD1 for D (6 bases). Trimming cost V 5 bases and J 5 bases, with 9 bases left between them. Germline lookup yields CDR1 MNHEY and CDR2 SVGAGI. This CDR3 spans 12 amino acids. The CDR3 region has the DNA TGTGCCAGCAGTCCCCAGGGGACTGAAGCTTTCTTT. It is translated as CASSPQGTEAFF.